Following are 16 T cell receptor beta chains from one sample sequenced in a study of blood T cell repertoires in COVID-19. The repertoire was sequenced with immunoSEQ multiplex PCR; TCRdb's copy has only in-frame clones and lacks some. The sample contains around 100,000 clones, around 87% of which appear only once. The sequenced material came from peripheral blood. These TCRs come from a man aged 45 to 65 with acute or convalescent COVID-19.

This rearrangement joins TRBV5-1 to TRBJ2-3; TRBD2 matches 9 bases. Germline V lookup: CDR1 SGHRS, CDR2 YFSETQ. V was pared by 0 bases and J by 6 bases, with 2 bases of the junction left unmatched. The CDR3 runs 14 residues. This CDR3 reads CASSLEGLADTQYF. The CDR3 DNA sequence: TGCGCCAGCAGCTTGGAGGGACTAGCTGATACGCAGTATTTT. The full variable domain, in which reference TRBV5-1 and TRBJ2-3 provide the parts outside the CDR3, is KAGVTQTPRYLIKTRGQQVTLSCSPISGHRSVSWYQQTPGQGLQFLFEYFSETQRNKGNFPGRFSGRQFSNSRSEMNVSTLELGDSALYLCASSLEGLADTQYFGPGTRLTVL.

The chain combines TRBV15 with TRBJ1-1; 9 bases are a match to TRBD1. Germline V gene sequence: CDR1 LNHNV, CDR2 YYDKDF (reference sequence). The CDR3 has 15 amino acids. J gave up 3 bases and V 0 bases, and 2 bases lay outside the gene matches. The CDR3 protein is CATSRDRQGDTEAFF. The CDR3 DNA reads as TGTGCCACCAGCAGAGATAGACAGGGGGACACTGAAGCTTTCTTT. The complete variable domain, with remaining parts taken from reference TRBV15 and TRBJ1-1, reads DAMVIQNPRYQVTQFGKPVTLSCSQTLNHNVMYWYQQKSSQAPKLLFHYYDKDFNNEADTPDNFQSRRPNTSFCFLDIRSPGLGDTAMYLCATSRDRQGDTEAFFGQGTRLTVV.

There are a few counts of this clone. This sequence joins TRBV27 and TRBJ2-1; 9 bases are shared with TRBD2. The CDR3 is 14 residues long. Germline V gene data show CDR1 as MNHEY and CDR2 as SMNVEV (reference sequence). J gave up 7 bases and V 8 bases, and 9 bases lay outside the gene matches. CDR3 in amino acids: CASFDSGRRNEQFF. The CDR3 nucleotides read TGTGCCAGCTTCGATAGCGGGAGAAGGAATGAGCAGTTCTTC.

The rearrangement joins TRBV4-2 to TRBJ2-7, with D possibly matching TRBD2 (5 bases). The length of the CDR3 is 15 residues. Germline CDR1 reads LGHNA; CDR2 reads YNFKEQ. Trimming shortened V by 0 bases and J by 4 bases, and 13 bases separated the two germline ends. As DNA, the CDR3 is TGTGCCAGCAGCCAAGAAGCCTCAGCGGAGTACGAGCAGTACTTC. The encoded protein is CASSQEASAEYEQYF.

The chain joins TRBV28 to TRBJ2-7; D gene unclear. Trimming cost V 6 bases and J 2 bases, with 5 bases left between them. Germline V gene sequence: CDR1 MDHEN, CDR2 SYDVKM. The CDR3 runs 11 residues. CDR3 coding DNA: TGTGCCAGCAGGACAACCTACGAGCAGTACTTC. It codes for CASRTTYEQYF.

The J gene is TRBJ2-3, the V gene TRBV10-1; 9 bases match TRBD2. V gave up 0 bases and J gave up 3 bases; unmatched junction bases: 7. CDR1 and CDR2 from the germline V gene are WNHNN and SYGVQD (reference sequence). The CDR3 length is 17 residues. CDR3 DNA sequence: TGCGCCAGCAGTGAGTCGAAGGGACTAGCTGGGACAGATACGCAGTATTTT. It encodes CASSESKGLAGTDTQYF.

V and J are TRBV7-9 and TRBJ2-7, with D possibly being TRBD2 (6 bases). Germline values: CDR1 SEHNR, CDR2 FQNEAQ (reference sequence). Trimming took off 4 bases at V and 3 bases at J, with 10 bases between the two ends. The CDR3 sequence is 13 residues long. This CDR3 is CASSSGRFYEQYF. DNA for the CDR3: TGTGCCAGCAGCTCAGGGAGGTTCTACGAGCAGTACTTC.

Only one count was recorded for this clone. This chain links TRBV7-9 with TRBJ2-1; TRBD1 is a possible D gene (5 bases). The V gene lost 5 bases and the J gene lost 12 bases, with 23 bases spanning the gap. CDR3 length: 15 amino acids. The germline gives CDR1 SEHNR, CDR2 FQNEAQ (reference sequence). CDR3 DNA sequence: TGTGCCAGCAGCCCTTACCCAACAGGATCTCTGGGGCAGTTCTTC. It codes for CASSPYPTGSLGQFF.

This clone has just a few counts. The chain joins TRBV19 to TRBJ2-3; 7 bases map to TRBD2. Germline lookup yields CDR1 LNHDA and CDR2 SQIVND (reference sequence). With V trimmed by 4 bases and J by 13 bases, 11 bases remained unmatched. This CDR3 is built from 13 residues. CDR3: CASSTTGGSFEYF. For the CDR3, the DNA is TGTGCCAGTAGTACCACCGGCGGGAGTTTCGAGTATTTT.

Points on this clone: A junction boundary mismatches the germline segment, possibly from a read error. The chain has TRBV5-1 and TRBJ2-1; TRBD2 might be the D (5 bases). The germline gives CDR1 SGHRS, CDR2 YFSETQ. The CDR3 is 12 amino acids. The CDR3 spells CASSWERTERFF. CDR3 DNA sequence: TGCGCCAGCAGCTGGGAGCGGACTGAGCGGTTCTTC. The full variable domain, with the rest looked up from reference TRBV5-1 and TRBJ2-1, is KAGVTQTPRYLIKTRGQQVTLSCSPISGHRSVSWYQQTPGQGLQFLFEYFSETQRNKGNFPGRFSGRQFSNSRSEMNVSTLELGDSALYLCASSWERTERFFGPGTRLTVL.

V usage is TRBV7-9 and J usage is TRBJ1-3, with TRBD1 identical over 7 bases. Germline CDR1 reads SEHNR; CDR2 reads FQNEAQ (reference sequence). Germline trimming cut 5 bases from V and 0 bases from J; bases unmatched to any gene: 4. The CDR3 has 15 residues. The CDR3 region has the DNA TGTGCCAGCAGCGTGTCAGGGGGCTCTGGAAACACCATATATTTT. Protein sequence: CASSVSGGSGNTIYF.

The chain is built from TRBV25-1 and TRBJ2-3; 11 nucleotides line up with TRBD2. Germline loops: CDR1 MGHDK, CDR2 SYGVNS. V trimming: 5 bases; J trimming: 1 base; junction bases outside the gene matches: 11. The CDR3 runs 18 residues. This CDR3 is CASSLTANSGRGTDTQYF. The CDR3 DNA reads TGTGCCAGCAGTTTAACAGCAAATAGCGGGAGGGGCACAGATACGCAGTATTTT. Full variable domain (missing parts from reference TRBV25-1 and TRBJ2-3): EADIYQTPRYLVIGTGKKITLECSQTMGHDKMYWYQQDPGMELHLIHYSYGVNSTEKGDLSSESTVSRIRTEHFPLTLESARPSHTSQYLCASSLTANSGRGTDTQYFGPGTRLTVL.

The gene calls are TRBV18 and TRBJ1-4; D is ambiguous. CDR3 length equals 13 residues. Germline CDR1 is KGHSH and CDR2 is LQKENI. Trimming removed 2 bases at V and 16 bases at J, with 17 bases between. CDR3 region: CASSPSGPSKKFF. CDR3 nucleotide sequence: TGTGCCAGCTCACCATCTGGCCCATCGAAGAAGTTTTTT. Full variable domain (remainder filled in from reference TRBV18 and TRBJ1-4): NAGVMQNPRHLVRRRGQEARLRCSPMKGHSHVYWYRQLPEEGLKFMVYLQKENIIDESGMPKERFSAEFPKEGPSILRIQQVVRGDSAAYFCASSPSGPSKKFFGSGTQLSVL.

This chain links TRBV24-1 with TRBJ1-1; D perhaps matches TRBD1 (6 bases). The V end was cut by 7 bases, the J end by 0 bases, with 8 bases between. The CDR3 length is 13 residues. Per the germline V gene, CDR1 is KGHDR and CDR2 is SFDVKD. CDR3 protein: CATRTGMNTEAFF. CDR3 DNA: TGTGCCACCAGGACAGGCATGAACACTGAAGCTTTCTTT.

This rearrangement joins TRBV24-1 to TRBJ2-5; 7 bases align to TRBD2. The ends lost 3 bases at V and 5 bases at J; junction bases unmatched: 8. The CDR3 has 15 residues. Germline loops: CDR1 KGHDR, CDR2 SFDVKD. In DNA, the CDR3 is TGTGCCACCAGTGATCCTACGGGAGGCGGGGAGACCCAGTACTTC. It codes for CATSDPTGGGETQYF.

The chain couples TRBV28 to TRBJ1-2; 8 bases map to TRBD1. V was clipped by 6 bases and J by 5 bases; unmatched bases: 11. Germline V gives CDR1 MDHEN, CDR2 SYDVKM. This CDR3 contains 15 residues. The CDR3 nucleotides are TGTGCCAGCAGGCCCCGGGACAGGAGGGGATATGGCTACACCTTC. Residues: CASRPRDRRGYGYTF.